Below, one T cell receptor beta chain is given with its context. The antigen remains undetermined. Germline and junction disagree at one end, which may indicate a read error. The sample originates from a study of T cell repertoires in cytomegalovirus infection. Germline CDR1 and CDR2: MGHDK and SYGVNS. The CDR3 length is 15 residues. Via MiXCR, TCRdb re-called the reads, giving one row per CDR3 protein. The sample lists about 900,000 distinct CDR3 sequences, more than 25% occurring once. The sequenced sample was cultured CD8+ T cells from PBMCs, obtained from culture after CMV antigen stimulation. The TCR originated in a human donor in good health (CMV status not recorded). Some clones in this sample may be carry-over from other donors' samples. This chain connects TRBV25-1 to TRBJ2-7; a weak D match, TRBD1 (6 bases). The DNA for the CDR3 is TGTGTCAGCAGGGGCACTGGGTCAGATCTCTACGAGCAGTACTTC. Protein product: CVSRGTGSDLYEQYF.